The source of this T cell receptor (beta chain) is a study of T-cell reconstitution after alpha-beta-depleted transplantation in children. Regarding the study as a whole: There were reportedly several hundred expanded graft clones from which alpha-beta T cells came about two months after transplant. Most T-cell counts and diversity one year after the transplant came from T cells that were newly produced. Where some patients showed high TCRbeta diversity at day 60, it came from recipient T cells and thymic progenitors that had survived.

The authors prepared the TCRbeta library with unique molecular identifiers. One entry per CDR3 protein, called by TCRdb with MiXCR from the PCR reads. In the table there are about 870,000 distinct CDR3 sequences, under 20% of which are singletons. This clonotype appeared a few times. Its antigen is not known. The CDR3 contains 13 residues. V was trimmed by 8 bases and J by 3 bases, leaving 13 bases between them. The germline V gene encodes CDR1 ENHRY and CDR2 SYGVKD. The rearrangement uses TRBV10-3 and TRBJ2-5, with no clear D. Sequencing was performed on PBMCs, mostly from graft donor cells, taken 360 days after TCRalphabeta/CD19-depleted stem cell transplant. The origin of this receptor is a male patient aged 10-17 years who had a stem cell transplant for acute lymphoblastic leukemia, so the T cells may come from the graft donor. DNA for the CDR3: TGTGCCATCGGTAAATTGGCGGAAGAGACCCAGTACTTC. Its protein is CAIGKLAEETQYF.